The 3 T cell receptor beta chains below all came from one sample that was sequenced in a study of CD8+ T cells in alopecia areata. Treatment meaning: oral pan-JAK inhibitor, 5-10 mg twice daily. The sequencing template was cDNA reverse transcribed from extracted RNA. Measured with immunoSEQ multiplex PCR; TCRdb has only the in-frame clones, and not every one. In the table there are roughly 210,000 clones, less than 50% of which are singletons. The material was CD4+ T cells sorted from blood, obtained around week 36, from a patient treated with tofacitinib. These receptors came from a human donor with alopecia areata.

This clone has more than one count but fewer than ten. The chain uses TRBV4-1 and TRBJ2-1, with D maybe TRBD2 (6 bases). Trimming shortened V by 1 base and J by 2 bases, and 12 bases separated the two germline ends. This CDR3 has 16 amino acids. Germline lookup yields CDR1 MGHRA and CDR2 YSYEKL. The CDR3 here is CASSQAVGGAYNEQFF. For the CDR3, the DNA is TGCGCCAGCAGCCAAGCTGTGGGGGGAGCCTACAATGAGCAGTTCTTC.

The sample holds a few counts of this clone. The chain joins TRBV30 to TRBJ1-5; TRBD1 matches at 12 bases. Trimming at V came to 3 bases and at J to 0 bases, leaving 12 bases not matched to a gene. The CDR3 contains 19 residues. CDR1 and CDR2 (germline): GTSNPN, SVGIG (reference sequence). The CDR3: CAWSQKGTGGVGSNQPQHF. The CDR3 DNA reads as TGTGCCTGGAGCCAAAAGGGGACAGGGGGCGTTGGTAGCAATCAGCCCCAGCATTTT.

This clone occurred a few times. The chain uses TRBV5-1 and TRBJ2-6; tentatively, D is TRBD1 (6 bases). V was cut by 4 bases and J by 2 bases, with 10 bases left in between. Germline V CDR1 and CDR2: SGHRS, YFSETQ. This CDR3 spans 15 amino acids. The CDR3 DNA reads as TGCGCCAGCAGCCCGACAGGTGCTGGGGCCAACGTCCTGACTTTC. Its protein product is CASSPTGAGANVLTF.